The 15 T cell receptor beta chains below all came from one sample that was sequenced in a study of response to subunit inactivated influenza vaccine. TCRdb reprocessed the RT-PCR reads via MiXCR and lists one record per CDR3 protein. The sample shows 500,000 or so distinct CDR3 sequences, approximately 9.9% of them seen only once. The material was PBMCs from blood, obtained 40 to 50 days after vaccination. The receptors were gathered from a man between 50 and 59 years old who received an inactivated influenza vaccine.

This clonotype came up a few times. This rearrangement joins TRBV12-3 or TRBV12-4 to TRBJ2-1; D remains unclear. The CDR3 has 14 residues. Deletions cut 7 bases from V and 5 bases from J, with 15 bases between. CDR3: CASKGPTENNEQFF. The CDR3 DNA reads TGTGCCAGCAAGGGTCCCACAGAGAACAATGAGCAGTTCTTC.

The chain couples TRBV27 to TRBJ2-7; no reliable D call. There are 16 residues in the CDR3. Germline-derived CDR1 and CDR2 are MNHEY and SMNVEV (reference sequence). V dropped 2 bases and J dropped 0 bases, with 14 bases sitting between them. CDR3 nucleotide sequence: TGTGCCAGCAGTTTAGTAGGTCAAAAGGGCTCCTACGAGCAGTACTTC. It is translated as CASSLVGQKGSYEQYF.

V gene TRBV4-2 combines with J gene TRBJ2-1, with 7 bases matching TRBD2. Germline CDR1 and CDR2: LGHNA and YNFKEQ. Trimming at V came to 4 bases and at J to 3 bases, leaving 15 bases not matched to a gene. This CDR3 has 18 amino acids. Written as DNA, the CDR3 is TGTGCCAGCAGCCGAGGGGTGGTTTCGGGAGGCCTCTACAATGAGCAGTTCTTC. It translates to CASSRGVVSGGLYNEQFF.

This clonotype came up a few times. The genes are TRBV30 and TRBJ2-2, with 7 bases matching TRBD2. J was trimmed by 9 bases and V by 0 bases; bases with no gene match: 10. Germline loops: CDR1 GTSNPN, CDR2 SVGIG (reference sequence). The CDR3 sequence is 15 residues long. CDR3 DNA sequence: TGTGCCTGGAGTGTAGGGAGGGGCACAATGAGGGAGCTGTTTTTT. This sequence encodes CAWSVGRGTMRELFF.

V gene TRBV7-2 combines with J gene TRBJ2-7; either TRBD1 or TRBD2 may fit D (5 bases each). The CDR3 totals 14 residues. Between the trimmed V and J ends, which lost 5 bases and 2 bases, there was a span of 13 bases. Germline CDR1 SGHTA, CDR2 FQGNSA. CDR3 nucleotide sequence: TGTGCCAGCAGCCGCCACATGGGGGCCTACGAGCAGTACTTC. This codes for CASSRHMGAYEQYF.

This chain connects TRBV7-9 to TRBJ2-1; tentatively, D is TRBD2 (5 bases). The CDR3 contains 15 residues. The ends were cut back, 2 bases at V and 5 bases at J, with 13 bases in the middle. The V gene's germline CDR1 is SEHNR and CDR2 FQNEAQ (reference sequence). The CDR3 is CASSLLSSPDNEQFF. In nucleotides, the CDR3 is TGTGCCAGCAGCTTACTGTCTAGCCCTGACAATGAGCAGTTCTTC.

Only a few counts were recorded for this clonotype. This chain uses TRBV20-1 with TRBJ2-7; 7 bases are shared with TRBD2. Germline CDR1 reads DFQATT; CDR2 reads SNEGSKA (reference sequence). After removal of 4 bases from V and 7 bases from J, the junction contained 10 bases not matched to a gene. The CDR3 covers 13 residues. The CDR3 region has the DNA TGCAGTGCTACCCGGACTAGTGCGGGGGAGCAGTACTTC. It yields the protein CSATRTSAGEQYF.

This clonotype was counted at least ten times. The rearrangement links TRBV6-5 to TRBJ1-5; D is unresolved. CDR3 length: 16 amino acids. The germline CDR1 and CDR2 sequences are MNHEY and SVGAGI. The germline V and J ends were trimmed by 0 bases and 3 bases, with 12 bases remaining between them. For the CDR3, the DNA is TGTGCCAGCAGTTACTCGGGCAGGAGGTACAATCAGCCCCAGCATTTT. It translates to CASSYSGRRYNQPQHF.

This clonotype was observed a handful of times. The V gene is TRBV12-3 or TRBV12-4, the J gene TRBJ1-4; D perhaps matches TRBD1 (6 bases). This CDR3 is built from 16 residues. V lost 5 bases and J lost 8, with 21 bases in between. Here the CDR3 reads CASSQNTGRIGEKLFF. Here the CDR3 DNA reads TGTGCCAGCAGTCAAAACACAGGGCGAATAGGGGAAAAACTGTTTTTT.

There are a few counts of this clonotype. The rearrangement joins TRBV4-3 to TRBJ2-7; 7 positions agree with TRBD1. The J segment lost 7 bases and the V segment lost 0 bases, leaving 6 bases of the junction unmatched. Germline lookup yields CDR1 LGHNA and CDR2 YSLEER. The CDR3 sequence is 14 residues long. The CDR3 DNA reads TGCGCCAGCAGCCAAGATCAAGGGGGCAGAGAGCAGTACTTC. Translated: CASSQDQGGREQYF.

This CDR3 is CASSLLVGNQETQYF. Here the CDR3 DNA reads TGTGCCAGCAGCTTACTGGTTGGCAACCAAGAGACCCAGTACTTC. This chain joins TRBV7-8 and TRBJ2-5; D gene ambiguous. Germline assignment: CDR1 SGHVS and CDR2 FQNEAQ. The V and J ends lost 2 bases and 0 bases respectively, with 10 bases between them. The CDR3 is made up of 15 amino acids.

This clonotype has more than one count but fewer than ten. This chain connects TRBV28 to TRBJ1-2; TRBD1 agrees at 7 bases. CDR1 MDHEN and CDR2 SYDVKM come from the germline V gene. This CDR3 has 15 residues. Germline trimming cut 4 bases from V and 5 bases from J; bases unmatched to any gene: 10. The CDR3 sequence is CASSSPTGTMYGYTF. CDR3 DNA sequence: TGTGCCAGCAGTTCCCCGACAGGGACTATGTATGGCTACACCTTC.

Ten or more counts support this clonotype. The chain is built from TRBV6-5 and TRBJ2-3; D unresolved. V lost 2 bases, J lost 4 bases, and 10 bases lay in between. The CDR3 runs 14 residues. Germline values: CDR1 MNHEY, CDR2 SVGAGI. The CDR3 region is CASSYAANSDTQYF. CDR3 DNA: TGTGCCAGCAGTTACGCGGCTAACTCAGATACGCAGTATTTT.

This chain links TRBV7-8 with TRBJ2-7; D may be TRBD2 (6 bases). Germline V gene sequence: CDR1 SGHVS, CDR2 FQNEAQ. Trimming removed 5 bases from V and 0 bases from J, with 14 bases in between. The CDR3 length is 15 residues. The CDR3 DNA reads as TGTGCCAGCAGCGCCGGGACTCCGCCCTCCTACGAGCAGTACTTC. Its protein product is CASSAGTPPSYEQYF.

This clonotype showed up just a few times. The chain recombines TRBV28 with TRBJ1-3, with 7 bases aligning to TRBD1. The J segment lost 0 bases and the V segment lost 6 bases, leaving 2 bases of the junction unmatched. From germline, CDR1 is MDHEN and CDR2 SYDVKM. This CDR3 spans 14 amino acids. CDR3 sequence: CASRTGSSGNTIYF. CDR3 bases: TGTGCCAGCAGGACAGGGAGCTCTGGAAACACCATATATTTT.